A selection of T cell receptor beta chains follows, all from one sample in a study of blood T cells in healthy people across ages. MiXCR was run by TCRdb on the 5' RACE reads, yielding one entry per CDR3 protein. The sample includes about a million distinct CDR3 sequences, around two fifths of them seen just once. The specimen was blood. Receptors were obtained from a man younger than 35 in good health. Both conserved end residues are part of each CDR3. The D gene is left open where the match is weak. A clone size is listed for some rows: how often the clone was seen (once, few, many), or a class if it is expanded.

>TRBD1|TRBV6-6|TRBJ1-1|NA
TGTGCCAGCAGGCACATCGGGACAGACACTGAAGCTTTCTTT
CASRHIGTDTEAFF
>NA|TRBV15|TRBJ1-1|NA
TGTGCCACCAGCAATCGGGAGTGGGGCACTGAAGCTTTCTTT
CATSNREWGTEAFF
>TRBD1|TRBV5-1|TRBJ2-3|few
TGCGCCACCGCCCCGGGACAGAGCACAGATACGCAGTATTTT
CATAPGQSTDTQYF
>NA|TRBV5-1|TRBJ1-4|few
TGCGCCAGCAGTTCCGACAGGACAACTAATGAAAAACTGTTTTTT
CASSSDRTTNEKLFF
>NA|TRBV7-2|TRBJ2-2|NA
TGTGCCAGCAGCCCGATAGGGGCAGGCGGGGAGCTGTTTTTT
CASSPIGAGGELFF
>TRBD1|TRBV24-1|TRBJ1-2|few
TGTGCCACCAGCGAGACAGGGTCATATGGCTACACCTTC
CATSETGSYGYTF
>NA|TRBV12-3/TRBV12-4|TRBJ1-4|NA
TGTGCCAGCAGTTCGGACTCCGAACGGGAAAAACTGTTTTTT
CASSSDSEREKLFF
>NA|TRBV20-1|TRBJ1-5|few
TGCAGTGCTAGTATGGCGGATAGCAATCAGCCCCAGCATTTT
CSASMADSNQPQHF
>NA|TRBV20-1|TRBJ2-7|NA
TGCAGTGCAAATAGACAGGCCTACGAGCAGTACTTC
CSANRQAYEQYF
>NA|TRBV11-2|TRBJ1-1|few
TGTGCCAGCAGCCGGACAAACTCTGAAGCTTTCTTT
CASSRTNSEAFF
>NA|TRBV2|TRBJ2-2|few
TGTGCCAGCAGATCGGGCTCGAACACCGGGGAGCTGTTTTTT
CASRSGSNTGELFF
>NA|TRBV13|TRBJ1-2|NA
TGTGCCAGCAGTCCCAGGGACCCCTATGGCTACACCTTC
CASSPRDPYGYTF
>TRBD1|TRBV6-2/TRBV6-3|TRBJ1-6|once
TGTGCCAGCAGTTACAACAGGGGCAGACCAAATTCACCCCCCCACTTT
CASSYNRGRPNSPPHF
>TRBD1|TRBV11-2|TRBJ1-1|few
TGTGCCAGCGGTAATAAGGCGGGACAGGGGAACACTGAAGCTTTCTTT
CASGNKAGQGNTEAFF
>NA|TRBV2|TRBJ2-2|many
TGTGCCAGCAGAGGTGGGGAGCTGTTTTTT
CASRGGELFF
>TRBD1|TRBV3-1|TRBJ1-2|NA
TGTGCCAGCAGCCAAGAGGGGACAGGGATACCCTATGGCTACACCTTC
CASSQEGTGIPYGYTF
>NA|TRBV7-9|TRBJ1-1|NA
TGTGCCAGCAGCTTAGATACGGTCCGCACTGAAGCTTTCTTT
CASSLDTVRTEAFF
>NA|TRBV10-3|TRBJ1-2|few
TGTGCCATCAGCGGGGGAGTTGGCTACACCTTC
CAISGGVGYTF
>NA|TRBV7-2|TRBJ2-7|NA
TGCGCCAGCAGCTTAGGTTCCGGACCAAAAGTCTACGGGCAGTACTTC
CASSLGSGPKVYGQYF
>NA|TRBV29-1|TRBJ1-2|NA
TGCAGCGTTGAAGATAAAACAGGAATTTATGGCTACACCTTC
CSVEDKTGIYGYTF
>NA|TRBV20-1|TRBJ1-1|NA
TGCAGTGCTAGAGCCCACCCCTTTGCCAGGGGGAACACTGAAGCTTTCTTT
CSARAHPFARGNTEAFF
>NA|TRBV12-3/TRBV12-4|TRBJ2-7|NA
TGTGCCAGCAGTTTCAGAGGGGCGCAGACCCACGCGCAGTACTTC
CASSFRGAQTHAQYF
>NA|TRBV5-1|TRBJ1-6|NA
TGCGCCAGCAGACCAGGGGACTATAATTCACCCCTCCACTTT
CASRPGDYNSPLHF
>NA|TRBV13|TRBJ2-1|NA
TGTGCCAGCAGCTTAGTTCTATTGGGGCGCAATGAGCAGTTCTTC
CASSLVLLGRNEQFF
>NA|TRBV20-1|TRBJ1-2|NA
TGCAGTGCTACGCCAGCCACCTATGGCTACACCTTC
CSATPATYGYTF
>NA|TRBV5-1|TRBJ1-4|NA
TGCGCCAGCTGCCGGAATGGGCCAGGAGGGTTTGGGGAAAAACTGTTTTTT
CASCRNGPGGFGEKLFF
>NA|TRBV18|TRBJ2-1|NA
TGTGCCAGCTCACCATCTAACGGGCGCGATGAGCAGTTCTTC
CASSPSNGRDEQFF
>NA|TRBV5-1|TRBJ1-1|many
TGTGCCAGCAGCTTAGAGGGGGCTGAAGCTTTCTTT
CASSLEGAEAFF
>NA|TRBV6-6|TRBJ1-1|NA
TGTGCCAGCCTGAATCCAGGCTCAAGGAGGAACACTGAAGCTTTCTTT
CASLNPGSRRNTEAFF
>NA|TRBV25-1|TRBJ2-3|NA
TGTGCCAGCAGTGAATCGGGGGACACAGATACGCAGTATTTT
CASSESGDTDTQYF
>TRBD1|TRBV29-1|TRBJ1-2|few
TGCAGCACCGACAGGGCGGACTATGGCTACACCTTC
CSTDRADYGYTF
>TRBD1|TRBV6-6|TRBJ1-2|few
TGTGCCAGCAAATCCGTGGAGGGGGCGTATGGCTACACCTTC
CASKSVEGAYGYTF
>NA|TRBV2|TRBJ1-3|NA
TGTGCCAGCAGTGAAGGGTCCGGATACACCATATATTTT
CASSEGSGYTIYF
>NA|TRBV29-1|TRBJ2-7|NA
TGCAGCGTTGTAGGGTCGTTCGGCGAGCAGTACTTC
CSVVGSFGEQYF
>TRBD2|TRBV20-1|TRBJ2-7|NA
TGCAGTGCTCGGAGCGGGGGGGGTGACAATGAGCAGTACTTC
CSARSGGGDNEQYF
>NA|TRBV7-2|TRBJ2-1|many
TGTGCCAGCAGCTTACCGAGCTCCTACAATGAGCAGTTCTTC
CASSLPSSYNEQFF
>NA|TRBV20-1|TRBJ2-7|NA
TGCAGGGCTAGAGATCCCAGCTACGAGCAGTACTTC
CRARDPSYEQYF
>NA|TRBV5-6|TRBJ2-5|NA
TGTGCCAGCAGCTTGGGGGGGACGATACAGTACTTC
CASSLGGTIQYF
>NA|TRBV20-1|TRBJ1-5|NA
TGCAGTGCTATAGGGATAAACAATCAGCCCCAGCATTTT
CSAIGINNQPQHF